This TCR beta chain was sequenced in a study of blood T cells in healthy people across ages. The study's findings and limits: No conclusive comparison of naive versus antigen-experienced cells was possible with unsorted PBMCs.

Each sample gave at least 7 million isolated PBMCs. Then a second PCR, running roughly 7 to 11 cycles, was carried out with a sample-barcoded 5' primer and a J-beta primer mix. TCRdb re-analysed the 5' RACE reads in MiXCR, keeping a single row per CDR3 protein. Of 550,000 to 600,000 distinct CDR3 sequences listed, 47% are singletons. This clonotype was detected only a few times. Antigen: not known. In germline, CDR1 is SQVTM, CDR2 ANQGSEA. The V gene end was trimmed by 7 bases and the J gene end by 3 bases; junction bases not matched to a gene: 11. The CDR3 contains 15 residues. The chain carries TRBV29-1 and TRBJ2-3; 9 bases line up with TRBD1. The material sequenced was blood. The clonotype originates from a man aged 80 or over in good health. Here the CDR3 reads CSGRTYRGHTDTQYF. The CDR3 DNA sequence: TGCAGCGGCCGAACATACAGGGGGCATACAGATACGCAGTATTTT.